This T cell receptor (beta chain) was captured in a study of T cell responses to AZD1222 COVID-19 vaccine. Study observations and caveats: In all cases, repertoires were sampled only after the peak T cell response. Baseline seropositivity occurred in only a handful of AZD1222 recipients.

Regarding this clone: Its antigen is as yet unknown.

The V gene end was trimmed by 6 bases and the J gene end by 4 bases; junction bases not matched to a gene: 10. In germline, CDR1 is SQVTM, CDR2 ANQGSEA. The CDR3 runs to 14 residues. Method: immunoSEQ multiplex PCR; TCRdb's copy keeps in-frame clones and lacks some. Found here are 150,000 to 160,000 clones, over 70% of them singletons; the top ten hold just over 9%. The sequenced sample was peripheral blood, obtained 28 days after the second AZD1222 dose. The gene calls are TRBV29-1 and TRBJ2-3; 7 nucleotides line up with TRBD2. The TCR originated in an adult who received the AZD1222 COVID-19 vaccine. The chain's CDR3 is CSVMTSSWPDTQYF. The CDR3 region has the DNA TGCAGCGTGATGACTAGCTCGTGGCCAGATACGCAGTATTTT.